The present TCR beta chain was sequenced within a study of blood T cells in healthy people across ages. Findings and caveats of the study: Per million T cells, TCR beta diversity dropped roughly linearly as age increased.

In regard to this clonotype: What it recognizes is unknown.

Using a J-beta primer mix together with a sample-barcoded 5' primer, a second PCR was run for about 7 to 12 cycles. TCRdb re-derived calls from the 5' RACE reads in MiXCR, one entry per CDR3 protein. The profile covers hundreds of thousands of distinct CDR3 sequences, with around 28% appearing a single time and about 18% taken by the ten largest. This CDR3 is built from 14 residues. Germline loops: CDR1 SGHTA, CDR2 FQGNSA. The germline V and J ends were trimmed by 6 bases and 2 bases, with 14 bases remaining between them. The rearrangement links TRBV7-2 to TRBJ2-7; weak D call: TRBD2 (6 bases). The TCR originated in a woman older than 75 in good health. The sample taken for sequencing was blood. This chain's CDR3 is CASSLSSVAYEQYF. In nucleotides, the CDR3 is TGTGCCAGCAGTTTATCTAGCGTAGCCTACGAGCAGTACTTC.